Listed below are T cell receptor beta chains from one sample, sequenced in a study of cytomegalovirus exposure and HLA in healthy donors. The protocol was immunoSEQ multiplex PCR, while the TCRdb copy is restricted to in-frame clones and leaves out a portion. Of over 200,000 clones in the sample, approximately 80% were seen once. Sequencing was carried out using PBMCs. The origin of the receptors is a male donor in good health and CMV-seronegative. Each CDR3 is given with its conserved first and last residue.

>TRBV10-3
CAISPGLTGAFF
>TRBV5-1
CASSFLQGSGANVLTF
>TRBV2
CASSAGTSGPTDTQYF
>TRBV6-5
CASSSPRGGSSYEQYF
>TRBV9
CASSYPTRQGRTEAFF
>TRBV7-9
CASNEGAITNTEAFF
>TRBV9
CASSVAPDYGYTF
>TRBV6-5
CASTDRARYEQYF
>TRBV5-4
CASSLEQTNTEAFF
>TRBV11-2
CASTSSGTSYALQETQYF
>TRBV6-5
CASREERGGTQYF
>TRBV5-6
CASSSRGRWSNTEAFF
>TRBV5-1
CASSLMGLFGGDGYTF
>TRBV9
CASSVVAGPPVELFF
>TRBV5-6
CASSLVNLAGGNEQFF
>TRBV6-5
CASSGGQPMNTEAFF
>TRBV18
CASSMGLAETQYF
>TRBV19
CASTLGTARTTGELFF
>TRBV28
CASGSFGGSKGELFF
>TRBV10-1
CASSDRLAGEQNTGELFF
>TRBV29-1
CSVENRGGYNEQFF
>TRBV7-9
CASSFISTSSNQPQHF
>TRBV5-6
CASSTDRVYEQYF
>TRBV15
CATSRDDRDGYTF
>TRBV6-1
CASSGQGGVVTEAFF
>TRBV18
CASSPTVNTEAFF
>TRBV10-3
CAISERQQETQYF
>TRBV5-6
CASSSLLGQGFGNQPQHF
>TRBV2
CASSSHTEAFF